Sequencing of this T cell receptor (beta chain) was carried out in a study of cytomegalovirus exposure and HLA in healthy donors. Findings and limits, study-wide: Other equally common chains were less clonally expanded than HLA-associated TCR beta chains, a later analysis showed. Available immune exposure information covered CMV serostatus only. Reports indicated that the classifier achieved high specificity and sensitivity in diagnosing cytomegalovirus status.

The PCR had 60 Vbeta and 13 Jbeta primers. Measured with immunoSEQ multiplex PCR; TCRdb has only the in-frame clones, and not every one. Here the sample spans 150,000 to 170,000 clones, about four fifths being singletons. This clone was observed a handful of times. Its cognate antigen is unknown. The CDR3 consists of 20 residues. CDR1 SGHVS and CDR2 FNYEAQ come from the germline V gene. V was shortened by 3 bases and J by 4 bases, with 25 bases between the two germline ends. The genes are TRBV7-6 and TRBJ2-6, with D uncertain. This clonotype was sampled from a man younger than 45 in good health and CMV-seropositive. Sequencing used PBMCs. CDR3 coding DNA: TGTGCCAGCAGCTTCGCCTTAACGGATCCCATTCCGAGGGGGGCCAACGTCCTGACTTTC. Its translation: CASSFALTDPIPRGANVLTF.